One and the same sample provided the 4 T cell receptor beta chains below, sequenced in a study of CD4 T cells in relation to SARS-CoV-2 and coronaviruses. Before the COVID-19 pandemic, during about 2010-2018, CD4+ T cells were taken from unexposed donors. After around nine days of culture, CD4+ T cells were isolated. Their antigens are not known. The data were produced by immunoSEQ multiplex PCR, yet TCRdb's version contains in-frame clones alone and is incomplete. The data show about 22,000 clones, with just over 65% seen just once and over 15% held by the top ten. The sequenced sample consisted of CD4+ T cells from PBMCs, cultured in vitro. These receptors all come from a human donor in good health.

V gene TRBV29-1 combines with J gene TRBJ2-3; D call uncertain. Trimming cost V 4 bases and J 1 base, with 15 bases left between them. In germline, CDR1 is SQVTM, CDR2 ANQGSEA. This CDR3 has 15 amino acids. The CDR3 here is CSVVIWDRRTDTQYF. DNA for the CDR3: TGCAGCGTTGTAATTTGGGATCGACGCACAGATACGCAGTATTTT.

The V gene is TRBV6-1, the J gene TRBJ1-3; no firm D call. This CDR3 is built from 15 residues. Per germline, CDR1 MNHNS and CDR2 SASEGT. V lost 2 bases and J lost 0, with 8 bases in between. The CDR3 nucleotides read TGTGCCAGCAGTGAAATGGGCAGCTCTGGAAACACCATATATTTT. Its translation is CASSEMGSSGNTIYF.

The chain joins TRBV6-5 to TRBJ2-1; D is perhaps TRBD1 (6 bases). CDR3 length: 14 amino acids. V lost 5 bases and J lost 6, with 14 bases in between. The germline V gene encodes CDR1 MNHEY and CDR2 SVGAGI. The CDR3 loop reads CASSQLQGSNEQFF. The CDR3 region has the DNA TGTGCCAGCAGTCAACTACAGGGCTCCAATGAGCAGTTCTTC.

The chain joins TRBV6-2 or TRBV6-3 to TRBJ2-7; 10 nucleotides line up with TRBD1. V was clipped by 6 bases and J by 4 bases; unmatched bases: 6. The CDR3 covers 14 residues. Germline V CDR1 and CDR2: MNHEY, SVGEGT. The CDR3 nucleotides are TGTGCCAGCAGCCCCGGACAGGGGGTGTACGAGCAGTACTTC. It is translated as CASSPGQGVYEQYF.